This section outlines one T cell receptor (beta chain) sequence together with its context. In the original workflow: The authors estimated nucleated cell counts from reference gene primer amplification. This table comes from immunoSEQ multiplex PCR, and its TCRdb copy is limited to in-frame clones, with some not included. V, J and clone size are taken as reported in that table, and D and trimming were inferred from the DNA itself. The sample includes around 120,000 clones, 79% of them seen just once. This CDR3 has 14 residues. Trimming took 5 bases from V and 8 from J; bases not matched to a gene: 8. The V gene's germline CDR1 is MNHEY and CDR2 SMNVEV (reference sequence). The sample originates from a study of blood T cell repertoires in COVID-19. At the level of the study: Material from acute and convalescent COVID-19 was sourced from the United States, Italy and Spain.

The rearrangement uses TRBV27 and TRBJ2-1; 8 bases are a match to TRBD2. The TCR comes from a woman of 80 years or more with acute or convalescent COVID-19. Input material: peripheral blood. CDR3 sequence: CASSRGGQPHEQFF. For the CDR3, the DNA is TGTGCCAGCAGTCGGGGGGGACAACCTCATGAGCAGTTCTTC.